This passage covers 3 T cell receptor beta chains from one sample sequenced in a study of T cell repertoires in cytomegalovirus infection. Each CDR3 protein gets one entry after TCRdb re-called the reads with MiXCR. Altogether some 600,000 distinct CDR3 sequences are present, more than 20% being singletons, with the ten largest covering 8%. The source material was CD8+ T cells from PBMCs. The source is a human donor in good health (CMV status not recorded). Some clones in this sample may be carry-over from other donors' samples.

This clonotype came up a few times. DNA of the CDR3: TGTGCCAGCACCCAGGGAATCTCGAACACTGAAGCTTTCTTT. Its protein product is CASTQGISNTEAFF. This sequence joins TRBV7-9 and TRBJ1-1; weak D call: TRBD1 (5 bases). Germline V gives CDR1 SEHNR, CDR2 FQNEAQ (reference sequence). Trimming removed 7 bases at V and 1 base at J, with 13 bases between. CDR3 length: 14 amino acids.

This chain uses TRBV27 with TRBJ2-7; 9 nucleotides match TRBD2. The V segment lost 6 bases and the J segment 1 base; nucleotides outside the gene matches: 7. The CDR3 is made up of 15 amino acids. Germline V gives CDR1 MNHEY, CDR2 SMNVEV (reference sequence). CDR3: CASSLGAGGSYEQYF. CDR3 DNA sequence: TGTGCCAGCAGCCTGGGAGCGGGGGGTTCCTACGAGCAGTACTTC.

This clonotype was detected many times. The chain joins TRBV6-2 or TRBV6-3 to TRBJ1-5; D is undetermined. CDR1 MNHEY and CDR2 SVGEGT come from the germline V gene. CDR3 length: 17 residues. Trimming left V 0 bases short and J 4 bases short, with 16 bases between. The CDR3 coding sequence is TGTGCCAGCAGTTACTCGCAAAGGACCGAGCTAAATCAGCCCCAGCATTTT. Encoded protein: CASSYSQRTELNQPQHF.